This T cell receptor (beta chain) stems from a study of control samples from healthy donors and cancer patients. Generated by immunoSEQ multiplex PCR, the TCRdb table keeps only in-frame clones and is missing some. Of approximately 20,000 clones in the sample, under 90% are singletons; the top ten hold about 23%. There are 14 residues in the CDR3. Germline loops: CDR1 KGHDR, CDR2 SFDVKD. Between the trimmed V and J ends, which lost 12 bases and 0 bases, there was a span of 16 bases. This clonotype was sampled from a man between 60 and 75 years old with colorectal cancer. The V call is TRBV24-1, the J call TRBJ1-2, with D tentatively TRBD1 (5 bases). The sequenced material came from PBMCs. CDR3 sequence: CAYGRGSPNYGYTF. As DNA, the CDR3 is TGTGCCTACGGGCGGGGGAGTCCTAACTATGGCTACACCTTC.